The subject of this entry is one TCR beta chain. One junction end disagrees with the germline gene, perhaps due to a read error. The CDR3 loop spans 14 amino acids. The germline V gene encodes CDR1 LNHNV and CDR2 YYDKDF (reference sequence). Cohort assignment relied on participant-reported clinical history. The sample belongs to a study of blood T cell repertoires in COVID-19. About the study: Samples taken during acute and convalescent COVID-19 were collected in the United States, Italy and Spain.

As originally analysed: From reference gene primer amplification, estimates of nucleated cell counts were derived. Libraries were prepared by immunoSEQ multiplex PCR; TCRdb keeps only in-frame clonotypes and omits some of them. The V and J calls and clone size were taken over from that table, and D and trimming were inferred from the DNA. The sample holds almost 250,000 clones, roughly 90% seen once. Sequencing used PBMCs or T cells enriched from blood (not recorded which). The rearrangement uses TRBV15 and TRBJ1-1, with TRBD1 identical over 7 bases. This clonotype was sampled from a woman under 40 who had recovered from COVID-19. The CDR3 spells CATSRGGGASEAFF. The CDR3 bases are TGTGCCACCAGTAGAGGAGGGGGCGCATCTGAAGCTTTCTTT.